This TCR beta chain is drawn from a study of OX40 agonist ivuxolimab in advanced cancers. For the study at large: At 0.01 to 10 mg/kg, ivuxolimab was administered intravenously to patients every 2 weeks.

The method was immunoSEQ multiplex PCR; TCRdb's version includes in-frame clones alone and lacks a portion of them. The sample yields approximately 110,000 clones, just under 95% seen once. CDR1 is MNHEY, CDR2 SMNVEV, per germline (reference sequence). The V and J ends lost 8 bases and 6 bases, in that order; junction bases with no gene match: 9. The CDR3 is 13 amino acids. Sequenced material: CD4+ or CD8+ T cells sorted from blood, taken in a trial of the OX40 agonist ivuxolimab. The rearrangement uses TRBV27 and TRBJ2-7; TRBD1 aligns across 8 bases. This TCR was recovered from an adult with an advanced solid tumor such as melanoma, head and neck, liver or kidney cancer. Here the CDR3 reads CASGRQGFGEQYF. The CDR3 nucleotides are TGTGCCAGCGGGAGACAGGGGTTCGGCGAGCAGTACTTC.